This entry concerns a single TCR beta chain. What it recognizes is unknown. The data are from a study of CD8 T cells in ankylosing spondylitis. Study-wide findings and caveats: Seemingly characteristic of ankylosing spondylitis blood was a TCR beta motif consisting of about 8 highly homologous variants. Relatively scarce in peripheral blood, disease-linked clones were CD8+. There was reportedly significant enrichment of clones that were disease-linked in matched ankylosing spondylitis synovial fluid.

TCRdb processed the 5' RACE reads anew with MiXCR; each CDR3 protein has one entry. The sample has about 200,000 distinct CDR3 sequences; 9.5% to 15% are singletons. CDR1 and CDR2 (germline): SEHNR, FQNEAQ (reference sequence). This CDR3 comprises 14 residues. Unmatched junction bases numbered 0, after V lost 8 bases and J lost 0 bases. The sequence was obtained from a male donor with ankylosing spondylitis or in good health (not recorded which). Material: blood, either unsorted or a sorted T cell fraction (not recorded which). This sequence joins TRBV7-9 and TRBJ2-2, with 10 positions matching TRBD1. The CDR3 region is CASGTGANTGELFF. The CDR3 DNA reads TGTGCCAGCGGGACAGGGGCGAACACCGGGGAGCTGTTTTTT.